The sequence of this T cell receptor beta chain was determined in a study of T cells after yellow fever vaccination. Study background: SMART-Seq v4 Ultra Low Input handled preparation of low-cell-number fractions. Study-wide results and limits: Peaking faster, on day 5 versus 15, the secondary response was nonetheless weaker.

The CDR3 extends over 15 amino acids. Germline values: CDR1 SGHTA, CDR2 FQGNSA. V shed 4 bases and J 9 bases; nucleotides not matched to a gene: 15. About this clonotype itself: Its antigen remains unidentified.

They built TCR cDNA with 5'RACE template switching, a step that put in a universal primer site and UMIs. A single record per CDR3 protein comes from TCRdb applying MiXCR to the 5' RACE reads. The sample records 620,000 or so distinct CDR3 sequences, 9% to 15% being singletons. The sample consisted of PBMCs, taken on the day of the yellow fever booster vaccination. V and J are TRBV7-2 and TRBJ2-7; TRBD2 matches 7 bases. The TCR was taken from a man younger than 40 who received the YFV17D yellow fever vaccine. As DNA, the CDR3 is TGTGCCAGCAGCTCCTACTTCGCGGGAGAGGGGCGGCAGTACTTC. It specifies CASSSYFAGEGRQYF.